Below, one T cell receptor beta chain is given with its context. This clonotype was recorded at least ten times. Its recognized antigen is unknown. One end of the junction does not line up with germline, which may come from a read error. The data were obtained in a study. Sequences SSHAT (CDR1) and FNYEAQ (CDR2) are obtained from the germline V gene (reference sequence). The CDR3 goes from the cysteine to the phenylalanine over 12 residues. Here the CDR3 DNA is all that survives: 36 bases in frame from base 1. For sequencing, an Illumina MiSeq was employed. Through fastp at Q25 and MiXCR, TCRdb rebuilt clones from the public reads, retaining in-frame beta chains. Identical CDR3 proteins give one entry, which carries the most common genes and DNA. The sample includes fewer than 5,500 distinct CDR3 sequences, with roughly 8.4% observed a single time. The ten top clones hold roughly 8.4% of the sample.

The source is a human donor with rheumatoid arthritis. Sequenced input: CD4+ T cells from synovial fluid. The rearranged segments are TRBV7-7 and TRBJ2-2; the D gene assignment is ambiguous. CDR3 sequence: CASSLEYGELFF. In nucleotides, the sequence is TGTGCTAGCAGCTTAGAATACGGGGAGCTGTTTTTT.